This T cell receptor (beta chain) was captured by sequencing in a study of Ad26.COV2.S vaccination and SARS-CoV-2 variants. As for the study in general: Once or twice, 56 days apart, Ad26.COV2.S was delivered intramuscularly.

The CDR3 consists of 15 residues. The junction had 4 bases not matched to a gene; V was cut back by 2 bases and J by 4 bases. From germline, CDR1 is MNHEY and CDR2 SVGEGT. Regarding the study as a whole: Responses of T cells in total may have been underestimated by the TCR breadth and depth analyses.

Sequencing used immunoSEQ multiplex PCR; TCRdb keeps in-frame clones, though not all of them. Of hundreds of thousands of clones in the sample, roughly 90% were seen once. With respect to this clone: Antigen: not known.

Treatment described: 15 to 20 received Ad26.COV2.S at low or high dose, single or two shots; roughly five received placebo; per-sample allocation not given. Sampling was performed 63 days after the first vaccine or placebo injection. The chain recombines TRBV6-2 or TRBV6-3 with TRBJ2-1; 8 bases are a match to TRBD1. The sequences come from peripheral blood, collected in a trial of Ad26.COV2.S vaccine versus placebo. The TCR was taken from a person aged 18-60 years who received the Ad26.COV2.S COVID-19 vaccine or a placebo. CDR3: CASSYLGTGYNEQFF. In DNA, the CDR3 is TGTGCCAGCAGTTACCTGGGGACAGGTTACAATGAGCAGTTCTTC.